This TCR beta chain was identified in a study of T cells in Graves' hyperthyroidism and ophthalmopathy. This clonotype has ten or more counts. RNA transcripts gave rise to amplified TCR beta CDR3 regions. With the HTBI primer set, the TCR CDR3 went through a first round of RT-PCR. Each CDR3 protein gets one entry after TCRdb re-called the multiplex PCR reads with MiXCR. In the table there are 96,000 or so distinct CDR3 sequences, 51% of which are singletons. This CDR3 comprises 11 residues. CDR1 is SQVTM and CDR2 is ANQGSEA in the germline V gene. V was trimmed by 5 bases and J by 1 base, leaving 5 bases between them. A patient was excluded if there was uncontrolled infection, other autoimmune disease, pregnancy or lactation.

The chain carries TRBV29-1 and TRBJ1-1, with D hard to call. The sample comprised blood. The sequence derives from a woman aged 40 to 55 with Graves' hyperthyroidism. The CDR3 reads CSVTGNTEAFF. CDR3 nucleotides: TGCAGCGTTACTGGGAACACTGAAGCTTTCTTT.